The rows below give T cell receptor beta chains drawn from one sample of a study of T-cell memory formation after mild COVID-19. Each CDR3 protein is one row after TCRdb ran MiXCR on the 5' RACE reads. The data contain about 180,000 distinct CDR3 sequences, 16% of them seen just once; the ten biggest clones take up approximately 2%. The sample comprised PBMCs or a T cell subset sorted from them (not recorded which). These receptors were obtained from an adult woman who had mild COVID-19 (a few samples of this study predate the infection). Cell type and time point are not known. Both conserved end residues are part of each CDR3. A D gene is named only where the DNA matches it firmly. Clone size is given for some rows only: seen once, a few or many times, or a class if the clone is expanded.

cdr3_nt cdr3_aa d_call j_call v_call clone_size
TGCGCCAGCAGCCAAGGAAGACTAGCGGGGGGCCGGCCCGGCACAGATACGCAGTATTTT CASSQGRLAGGRPGTDTQYF TRBD2 TRBJ2-3 TRBV4-1 few
TGTGCCAGCAGAACCAACCGACTAGCGGGATCTGTTGAGCAGTTCTTC CASRTNRLAGSVEQFF TRBD2 TRBJ2-1 TRBV6-2/TRBV6-3 few
TGCAGTGCCCTCAGAGGGGATACGCAGTATTTT CSALRGDTQYF - TRBJ2-3 TRBV20-1 few
TGTGCCAGCAGTTTACTAGCGGGAGGTCCAGATACGCAGTATTTT CASSLLAGGPDTQYF TRBD2 TRBJ2-3 TRBV12-3/TRBV12-4 many
TGTGCCAGCAGTTACTCGTTAGGGGCAGTGCGCTCTGGAAACACCATATATTTT CASSYSLGAVRSGNTIYF - TRBJ1-3 TRBV6-5 -
TGTGCCAGCAGGATCCCTGGCGCAGATACGCAGTATTTT CASRIPGADTQYF - TRBJ2-3 TRBV2 -
TGTGCCAGCGGACCGGGACAGGGGTTGGTAGAGCAGTACTTC CASGPGQGLVEQYF TRBD1 TRBJ2-7 TRBV12-3/TRBV12-4 -
TGTGCCAGCAGCGTAGCGGCAGATACGCAGTATTTT CASSVAADTQYF - TRBJ2-3 TRBV12-3/TRBV12-4 few
TGTGCCAGCAGCTTTAGCGGGGGGACCGGGGAGCTGTTTTTT CASSFSGGTGELFF TRBD2 TRBJ2-2 TRBV7-2 -
TGCGCCAGCAGCTTGGGACGGGACAGGGGGCGCTTTGAGCAGTTCTTC CASSLGRDRGRFEQFF TRBD1 TRBJ2-1 TRBV5-1 -
TGCGCCAGCAGCCAAGGATCCGTCTGGGGGGGGGCGAATCAGCCCCAGCATTTT CASSQGSVWGGANQPQHF - TRBJ1-5 TRBV4-1 few
TGTGCCAGCAGCAAGACGCCTGAACTGAAAGAGACCCAGTACTTC CASSKTPELKETQYF - TRBJ2-5 TRBV6-1 -
TGTGCCAGCTACCGTGGGGGAAGCACAGATACGCAGTATTTT CASYRGGSTDTQYF - TRBJ2-3 TRBV7-9 few
TGTGCCAGCGGGGGGACAGGGGGCTTTAGAGTCACCGGGGAGCTGTTTTTT CASGGTGGFRVTGELFF TRBD1 TRBJ2-2 TRBV7-6 few
TGCAGCGTCGACTTCAGGCCAGATACGCAGTATTTT CSVDFRPDTQYF - TRBJ2-3 TRBV29-1 -
TGCGCCAGCAGCATTGGGACTAGCGGGACTGAGACCCAGTACTTC CASSIGTSGTETQYF TRBD2 TRBJ2-5 TRBV5-1 few
TGTGCCAGCAGCCAAGATATGTCAGGGGGCTTGTACGAGCAGTACTTC CASSQDMSGGLYEQYF TRBD1 TRBJ2-7 TRBV3-1 many
TGCAGTGCTTATGACAGGGATAGCAATCAGCCCCAGCATTTT CSAYDRDSNQPQHF TRBD1 TRBJ1-5 TRBV20-1 few
TGCGCCAGCAGCTTCCGACTAGCGGGCAACAATGAGCAGTTCTTC CASSFRLAGNNEQFF TRBD2 TRBJ2-1 TRBV5-1 few
TGTGCCAGCAGTCTCTACAGGGGAGGCTACACCTTC CASSLYRGGYTF TRBD1 TRBJ1-2 TRBV12-3/TRBV12-4 few
TGTGCCAGCAGTTTAGGGACAGGGAGCATTGGTCAGCCCCAGCATTTT CASSLGTGSIGQPQHF TRBD1 TRBJ1-5 TRBV12-3/TRBV12-4 few
TGCGCCAGCAGCTTGCTGGACACCAACACTGAAGCTTTCTTT CASSLLDTNTEAFF - TRBJ1-1 TRBV5-1 many
TGTGCCATCAGTGAGCGGGGGAGCGGATCAGAGACCCAGTACTTC CAISERGSGSETQYF - TRBJ2-5 TRBV10-3 many
TGCGCCAGCAGCTTGGAACTAGCGGGAGGAAGTAACGAGCAGTACTTC CASSLELAGGSNEQYF TRBD2 TRBJ2-7 TRBV5-1 few
TGTGCCATCAGTGAGTCTACCTGGGAGAGATACTCCTACGAGCAGTACTTC CAISESTWERYSYEQYF - TRBJ2-7 TRBV10-3 few
TGTGCCAGCAGCTTAGTACCCACGGCCGGGGGGGCTACAGATACGCAGTATTTT CASSLVPTAGGATDTQYF TRBD2 TRBJ2-3 TRBV7-6 -
TGTGCCAGCAGTCCCGACAGGGCGCGGGATGAAGCTTTCTTT CASSPDRARDEAFF TRBD1 TRBJ1-1 TRBV6-2/TRBV6-3 -
TGTGCCAGCAGCTTAGGGGACTCACTCTCCTACGAGCAGTACTTC CASSLGDSLSYEQYF - TRBJ2-7 TRBV11-2 -
TGTGCCATCAGCGAGGACAGGGAAACCTACGAGCAGTACTTC CAISEDRETYEQYF TRBD1 TRBJ2-7 TRBV10-3 many
TGCAGTGCTAGAGATTGGGGTGTCAATGAGCAGTTCTTC CSARDWGVNEQFF - TRBJ2-1 TRBV20-1 -
TGTGCCACCAGCTCAACCCCCGACAGGGGCATTTCGCCCCTCCACTTT CATSSTPDRGISPLHF TRBD1 TRBJ1-6 TRBV15 few
TGTGCCAGCAGCTTAGCGGCTAGCGAGAGGGGGCCGCAGTTCTTC CASSLAASERGPQFF - TRBJ2-1 TRBV7-2 -
TGTGCCAGCGACCGAAATAGCGGGAGTGGAAGCAATGAGCAGTTCTTC CASDRNSGSGSNEQFF TRBD2 TRBJ2-1 TRBV18 few
TGCGCCAGCAGCTTGGAGCCGGGACTGTATACCGAGCAGTACTTC CASSLEPGLYTEQYF - TRBJ2-7 TRBV5-1 -
TGTGCCAGCTCAGGATCGACCTCTTGGGGTAATTCACCCCTCCACTTT CASSGSTSWGNSPLHF - TRBJ1-6 TRBV18 -
TGTGCCAGCAGCTCCCGGTGGAGCGGGAACAATGAGCAGTTCTTC CASSSRWSGNNEQFF TRBD2 TRBJ2-1 TRBV7-2 -
TGTGCCAGCAGTTTAGTTGAGCAGTTCTTC CASSLVEQFF - TRBJ2-1 TRBV7-2 many
TGTGCCAGCAGTTTGGGCAGCCAGACCCAGTACTTC CASSLGSQTQYF - TRBJ2-5 TRBV12-3/TRBV12-4 -
TGTGCCAGCACCTCAGGGGGTTGGAACTACGAGCAGTACTTC CASTSGGWNYEQYF TRBD1 TRBJ2-7 TRBV12-3/TRBV12-4 -
TGTGCCAGCAGTCCCTTTGGTAGCGGAGCCTCCTACGAGCAGTACTTC CASSPFGSGASYEQYF - TRBJ2-7 TRBV6-5 many
TGCAGTGCTAGCCAAGTCACAGGGGGGATAGGGTTGCGCAATGAGCAGTTCTTC CSASQVTGGIGLRNEQFF TRBD1 TRBJ2-1 TRBV20-1 few